This T cell receptor (beta chain) was retrieved from a study of CXCR3-negative and CXCR3-positive naive CD8 T cells. With regard to this clonotype: What it recognizes is unknown.

CD45RO-CCR7+CD27+CD95- cells counted as naive CD8+ T cells. Per the germline V gene, CDR1 is SGHRS and CDR2 is YFSETQ. The CDR3 contains 15 residues. Overall study results and limits: Across naive subsets, surface CD5 expression was comparable, and TCR strength was inferred from properties of the TRB CDR3. Naive CXCR3-positive cells had TRB CDR3s more hydrophobic than those of CXCR3-negative naive cells.

It was by 5' RACE with UMI labels that the TRB cDNA libraries were prepared. TCRdb re-called the 5' RACE reads; one entry per CDR3 protein, DNA not given. The repertoire table contains about 7,000 distinct CDR3 sequences. The clonotype was recovered from a human donor in good health. Some clones in this sample may be carry-over from other donors' samples. V is TRBV5-1 and J is TRBJ1-6; the TRBD1 assignment by TCRdb is unverifiable without DNA. The sample taken for sequencing was naive CXCR3+ CD8+ T cells from blood. Regarding subset: CD45RO-CCR7+CD27+CD95- naive CD8+ T cells expressing CXCR3 (TNR3+). This CDR3 reads CASRTDRVALSPLHF. The whole variable domain, filled in from reference TRBV5-1 and TRBJ1-6, reads KAGVTQTPRYLIKTRGQQVTLSCSPISGHRSVSWYQQTPGQGLQFLFEYFSETQRNKGNFPGRFSGRQFSNSRSEMNVSTLELGDSALYLCASRTDRVALSPLHFGNGTRLTVT.